This entry lists 18 T cell receptor beta chains sequenced from one sample in a study. TCRdb itself ran the RT-PCR reads through MiXCR, one entry per CDR3 protein. This sample carries almost 700,000 distinct CDR3 sequences, 13% to 15% of them seen once, and the ten largest clones take 3.6%. The specimen sequenced was memory CD4+ T cells from blood. These receptors originate from a female donor in good health, serving as a healthy control.

This clonotype was seen repeatedly, ten times or more. The rearrangement joins TRBV9 to TRBJ2-5, with D tentatively TRBD1 (5 bases). The CDR3 extends over 14 amino acids. In germline, CDR1 is SGDLS, CDR2 YYNGEE. V lost 1 base and J lost 5, with 12 bases in between. CDR3 nucleotide sequence: TGTGCCAGCAGCGTACAGGGCCTCGCGGAGACCCAGTACTTC. Amino acid sequence: CASSVQGLAETQYF.

The chain employs TRBV3-1 and TRBJ2-3; TRBD2 matches at 10 bases. The CDR3 sequence is 18 residues long. The germline gives CDR1 LGHDT, CDR2 YNNKEL (reference sequence). Unmatched junction bases numbered 12, after V lost 0 bases and J lost 6 bases. Written as DNA, the CDR3 is TGTGCCAGCAGCCAAGATGCCCCCGCTAGCGGGAGTATTGATACGCAGTATTTT. Its translation is CASSQDAPASGSIDTQYF.

With regard to this clonotype: A read error may explain this, as a much larger clone is one base away. The V and J genes are TRBV6-2 or TRBV6-3 and TRBJ2-5; D is undetermined. This CDR3 region has 13 residues. V shed 5 bases and J shed 0 bases, with 7 bases lying between them. Germline V gives CDR1 MNHEY, CDR2 SVGEGT. The DNA of the CDR3 is TGTGCCAGCAGTAAGACGAACCAAGAGACCCAGTACTTC. Translation: CASSKTNQETQYF.

In this sample, this clonotype turned up many times. The chain is built from TRBV7-2 and TRBJ2-5; 8 bases line up with TRBD1. The V and J ends lost 0 bases and 11 bases, in that order; junction bases with no gene match: 8. Germline V gene lookup returns CDR1 SGHTA and CDR2 FQGNSA. The CDR3 consists of 14 residues. CDR3 amino acids: CASSLAGDRPHQYF. The CDR3 DNA reads as TGTGCCAGCAGCTTAGCCGGGGACAGGCCCCATCAGTACTTC.

The chain has TRBV10-1 and TRBJ2-5; 7 bases are a match to TRBD1. Trimming removed 4 bases from V and 4 bases from J; junction bases left unmatched: 3. Germline V gives CDR1 WNHNN, CDR2 SYGVQD (reference sequence). The CDR3 is made up of 13 amino acids. The CDR3 loop reads CASSARDRETQYF. As DNA, the CDR3 is TGCGCCAGCAGTGCCCGGGACAGAGAGACCCAGTACTTC.

This clonotype was seen more than once but under ten times. The chain combines TRBV29-1 with TRBJ2-1; D perhaps matches TRBD1 (5 bases). The CDR3 is 15 amino acids. Germline CDR1 reads SQVTM; CDR2 reads ANQGSEA. Deletions cut 5 bases from V and 2 bases from J, with 16 bases between. CDR3 residues: CSVLGESLTYNEQFF. CDR3 coding DNA: TGCAGCGTTTTAGGGGAATCCTTGACCTACAATGAGCAGTTCTTC.

This clonotype was observed once. The chain links TRBV20-1 to TRBJ2-3, with TRBD2 identical over 8 bases. The V segment lost 3 bases and the J segment 6 bases; nucleotides outside the gene matches: 11. Germline V CDR1 and CDR2: DFQATT, SNEGSKA (reference sequence). The CDR3 extends over 15 amino acids. CDR3 in DNA: TGCAGTGCTAGGGAGGCGGGGGGAGGGTCCGATACGCAGTATTTT. This gives the protein CSAREAGGGSDTQYF.

The sample holds one count of this clonotype. This rearrangement joins TRBV19 to TRBJ2-1; TRBD1 or TRBD2 may be the D gene (5 bases each). Germline CDR1 is LNHDA and CDR2 is SQIVND (reference sequence). This CDR3 has 13 residues. V was shortened by 8 bases and J by 10 bases, with 18 bases between the two germline ends. The CDR3 is CASAGTTVYEQFF. CDR3 sequence (DNA): TGTGCCAGTGCCGGGACGACCGTGTACGAGCAGTTCTTC.

V gene TRBV3-1 combines with J gene TRBJ2-7; D is perhaps TRBD1 or TRBD2 (5 bases each). Trimming cost V 3 bases and J 6 bases, with 15 bases left between them. CDR1 is LGHDT, CDR2 YNNKEL, per germline (reference sequence). This CDR3 is 14 amino acids long. This CDR3 reads CASSHPGPRVEQYF. The DNA of the CDR3 is TGTGCCAGCAGCCACCCGGGACCAAGGGTCGAGCAGTACTTC.

This clonotype was found a few times. The chain recombines TRBV20-1 with TRBJ2-6; TRBD1 or TRBD2 may be the D gene (5 bases each). CDR1 and CDR2 (germline): DFQATT, SNEGSKA (reference sequence). This CDR3 comprises 16 residues. V was pared by 2 bases and J by 2 bases, with 13 bases between. CDR3: CSARRGEVAGANVLTF. The CDR3 region has the DNA TGCAGTGCTAGAAGGGGAGAGGTCGCTGGGGCCAACGTCCTGACTTTC.

Only a few counts were recorded for this clonotype. The chain uses TRBV4-2 and TRBJ1-2, with 10 bases that match TRBD1. V trimming: 0 bases; J trimming: 6 bases; junction bases outside the gene matches: 10. CDR3 length: 17 residues. Germline lookup yields CDR1 LGHNA and CDR2 YNFKEQ. CDR3 loop: CASSQDDRGRRPHGYTF. The CDR3 DNA follows: TGTGCCAGCAGCCAAGACGACAGGGGGCGAAGGCCGCATGGCTACACCTTC.

This clonotype was recorded many times. The CDR3 loop reads CASSPTEVGELFF. The CDR3 coding sequence is TGTGCCAGCAGCCCCACCGAGGTCGGGGAGCTGTTTTTT. This chain joins TRBV9 and TRBJ2-2; no clear D gene. V was cut by 4 bases and J by 7 bases, with 11 bases left in between. Per the germline V gene, CDR1 is SGDLS and CDR2 is YYNGEE. The CDR3 consists of 13 residues.

This clonotype appeared a few times. The J gene is TRBJ1-3, the V gene TRBV5-1; D possibly corresponds to TRBD1 (5 bases). Germline assignment: CDR1 SGHRS and CDR2 YFSETQ. With 4 bases removed from V and 3 bases from J, the gap between germline ends came to 11 bases. This CDR3 is 14 amino acids long. CDR3 bases: TGCGCCAGCAGCGGCGACAGCTTTGGAAACACCATATATTTT. Its protein is CASSGDSFGNTIYF. Based on the CDR3 plus reference TRBV5-1 and TRBJ1-3, the full variable domain is KAGVTQTPRYLIKTRGQQVTLSCSPISGHRSVSWYQQTPGQGLQFLFEYFSETQRNKGNFPGRFSGRQFSNSRSEMNVSTLELGDSALYLCASSGDSFGNTIYFGEGSWLTVV.

The table lists this clonotype with many counts. This rearrangement joins TRBV7-2 to TRBJ2-5; no definite D call. Germline V gene sequence: CDR1 SGHTA, CDR2 FQGNSA. Trimming took off 5 bases at V and 2 bases at J, with 9 bases between the two ends. The CDR3 loop spans 13 amino acids. The CDR3: CASSPERQETQYF. The DNA of the CDR3 is TGTGCCAGCAGCCCAGAGAGGCAAGAGACCCAGTACTTC.

The V gene is TRBV6-2 or TRBV6-3, the J gene TRBJ2-1; possibly TRBD2 for D (6 bases). This CDR3 comprises 14 residues. V lost 6 bases, J lost 4 bases, and 13 bases lay in between. Germline assignment: CDR1 MNHEY and CDR2 SVGEGT. The CDR3 region is CASRHLATYNEQFF. The CDR3 coding sequence is TGTGCCAGCAGGCACCTAGCGACATACAATGAGCAGTTCTTC.

In its sample, this clonotype was seen a few times. The chain is built from TRBV4-1 and TRBJ2-1; D remains unclear. Between the trimmed V and J ends, which lost 1 base and 5 bases, there was a span of 15 bases. CDR1 and CDR2 from the germline V gene are MGHRA and YSYEKL. The CDR3 consists of 16 residues. The CDR3 DNA reads TGCGCCAGCAGCCAAGGCTCTACCCATCTTAACAATGAGCAGTTCTTC. Translation: CASSQGSTHLNNEQFF.

This clonotype was seen a few times. The chain employs TRBV28 and TRBJ1-2; unclear D gene. From germline, CDR1 is MDHEN and CDR2 SYDVKM. Trimming pared 6 bases from V and 5 bases from J, leaving 4 bases between. The CDR3 consists of 10 residues. DNA of the CDR3: TGTGCCAGCAGGCAGTATGGCTACACCTTC. Its protein is CASRQYGYTF.

The table lists this clonotype with a few counts. The genes are TRBV3-1 and TRBJ2-7, with D maybe TRBD2 (5 bases). The ends were cut back, 0 bases at V and 1 base at J, with 10 bases in the middle. The length of the CDR3 is 15 residues. Germline V gene sequence: CDR1 LGHDT, CDR2 YNNKEL (reference sequence). CDR3 sequence: CASSQDPGRSYEQYF. CDR3 nucleotides: TGTGCCAGCAGCCAAGATCCGGGAAGGTCCTACGAGCAGTACTTC.